This TCR beta chain was profiled in a study of blood T cells in healthy people across ages. The authors ran a second PCR of roughly 7 to 11 cycles using a sample-barcoded 5' primer and a J-beta primer mix. Carrying 12 random nucleotides, a template-switch adaptor labeled each individual cDNA molecule. One entry per CDR3 protein results from TCRdb running MiXCR on the 5' RACE reads. The profile shows about 1.1 million distinct CDR3 sequences, around two fifths of them singletons. CDR3 length equals 18 residues. CDR1 is SGHNT and CDR2 is YYREEE in the germline V gene (reference sequence). V gave up 2 bases and J gave up 5 bases; unmatched junction bases: 18.

Sequenced: blood. The genes are TRBV5-4 and TRBJ1-2; TRBD1 matches at 7 bases. This sequence originates from a man aged 18-30 years in good health. The CDR3, as DNA: TGTGCCAGCAGCTTATCTCGGCTTACAGGGGCTACCCGTTATGGCTACACCTTC. It is translated as CASSLSRLTGATRYGYTF. The full variable domain, completed using reference TRBV5-4 and TRBJ1-2, is ETGVTQSPTHLIKTRGQQVTLRCSSQSGHNTVSWYQQALGQGPQFIFQYYREEENGRGNFPPRFSGLQFPNYSSELNVNALELDDSALYLCASSLSRLTGATRYGYTFGSGTRLTVV.